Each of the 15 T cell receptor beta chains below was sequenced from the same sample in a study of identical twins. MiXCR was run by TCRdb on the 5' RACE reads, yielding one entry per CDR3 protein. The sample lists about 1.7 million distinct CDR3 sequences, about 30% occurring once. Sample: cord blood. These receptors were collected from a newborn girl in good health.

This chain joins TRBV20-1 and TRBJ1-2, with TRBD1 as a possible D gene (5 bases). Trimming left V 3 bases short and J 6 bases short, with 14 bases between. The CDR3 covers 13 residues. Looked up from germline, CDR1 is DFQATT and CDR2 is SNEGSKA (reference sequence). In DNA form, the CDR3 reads TGCAGTGCTAGGCACAGGCTCAAGGATGGCTACACCTTC. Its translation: CSARHRLKDGYTF.

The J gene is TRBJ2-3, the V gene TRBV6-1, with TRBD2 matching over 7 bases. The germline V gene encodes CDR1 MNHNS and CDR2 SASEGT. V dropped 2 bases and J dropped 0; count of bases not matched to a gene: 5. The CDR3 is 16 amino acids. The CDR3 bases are TGTGCCAGCAGTGAACAGCGGGGCTCTAGCACAGATACGCAGTATTTT. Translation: CASSEQRGSSTDTQYF.

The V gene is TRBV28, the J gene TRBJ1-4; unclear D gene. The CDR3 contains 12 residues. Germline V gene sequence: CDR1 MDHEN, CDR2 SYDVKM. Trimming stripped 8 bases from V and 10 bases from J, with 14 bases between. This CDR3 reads CASGSVVGKLFF. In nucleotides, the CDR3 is TGTGCCAGCGGGTCGGTAGTAGGAAAACTGTTTTTT.

CDR3 in amino acids: CASKPSGGASKNIQYF. The CDR3 DNA sequence: TGCGCCAGCAAACCTAGCGGGGGGGCCTCCAAAAACATTCAGTACTTC. This chain uses TRBV5-1 with TRBJ2-4; 12 nucleotides align to TRBD2. Per germline, CDR1 SGHRS and CDR2 YFSETQ. J lost 2 bases, V lost 6 bases, and 6 bases had no gene match. The CDR3 covers 16 residues. The full variable domain, with the rest looked up from reference TRBV5-1 and TRBJ2-4, is KAGVTQTPRYLIKTRGQQVTLSCSPISGHRSVSWYQQTPGQGLQFLFEYFSETQRNKGNFPGRFSGRQFSNSRSEMNVSTLELGDSALYLCASKPSGGASKNIQYFGAGTRLSVL.

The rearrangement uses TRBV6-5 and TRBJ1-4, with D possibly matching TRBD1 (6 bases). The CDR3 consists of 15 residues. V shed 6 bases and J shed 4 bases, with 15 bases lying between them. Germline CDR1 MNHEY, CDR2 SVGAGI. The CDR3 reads CASSADRSFNEKLFF. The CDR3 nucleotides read TGTGCCAGCAGCGCCGACAGGTCTTTTAATGAAAAACTGTTTTTT.

In DNA form, the CDR3 reads TGCGCCAGCTCCAAGCTTGGATTATACGAGCAGTACTTC. It specifies CASSKLGLYEQYF. The rearrangement links TRBV5-1 to TRBJ2-4; the D is unclear. The better agreement between TRBJ2-7 and the DNA end casts doubt on the J call. The germline gives CDR1 SGHRS, CDR2 YFSETQ. The CDR3 spans 13 residues.

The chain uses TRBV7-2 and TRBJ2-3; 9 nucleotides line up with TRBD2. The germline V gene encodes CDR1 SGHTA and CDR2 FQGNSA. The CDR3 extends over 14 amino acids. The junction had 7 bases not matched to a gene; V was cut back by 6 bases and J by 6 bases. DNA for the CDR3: TGTGCCAGCAGGATGGGACTAGCAGCGGATACGCAGTATTTT. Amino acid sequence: CASRMGLAADTQYF.

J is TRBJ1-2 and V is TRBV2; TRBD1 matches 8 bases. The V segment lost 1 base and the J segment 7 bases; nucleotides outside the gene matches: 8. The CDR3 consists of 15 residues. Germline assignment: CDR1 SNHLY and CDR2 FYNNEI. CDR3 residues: CASSEGRTGGSGYTF. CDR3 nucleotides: TGTGCCAGCAGTGAAGGGAGAACAGGGGGGTCTGGCTACACCTTC.

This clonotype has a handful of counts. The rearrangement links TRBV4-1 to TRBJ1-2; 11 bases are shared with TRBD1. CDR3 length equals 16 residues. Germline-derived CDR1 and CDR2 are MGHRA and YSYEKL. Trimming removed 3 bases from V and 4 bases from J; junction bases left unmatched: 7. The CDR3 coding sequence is TGCGCCAGCAGCCAGATTCCCGGGACAGGGGGCTATGGCTACACCTTC. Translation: CASSQIPGTGGYGYTF.

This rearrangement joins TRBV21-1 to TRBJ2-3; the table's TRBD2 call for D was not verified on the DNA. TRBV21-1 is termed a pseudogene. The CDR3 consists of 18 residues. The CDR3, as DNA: TGTGCCAGCAGCAACCCGGGACTAGCTTGTGGGGGAACAGATACGCAGTATTTT. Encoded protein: CASSNPGLACGGTDTQYF.

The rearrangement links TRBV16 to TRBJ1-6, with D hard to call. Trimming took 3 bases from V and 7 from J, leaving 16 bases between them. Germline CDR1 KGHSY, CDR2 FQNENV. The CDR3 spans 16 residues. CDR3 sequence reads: CASSHFILAANSPLHF. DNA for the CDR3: TGTGCCAGCAGCCATTTTATCTTGGCCGCGAATTCACCCCTCCACTTT.

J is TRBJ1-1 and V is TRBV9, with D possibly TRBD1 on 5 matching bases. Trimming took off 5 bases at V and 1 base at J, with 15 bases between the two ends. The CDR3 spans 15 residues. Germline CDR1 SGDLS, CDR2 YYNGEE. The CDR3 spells CASRIQDGGNTEAFF. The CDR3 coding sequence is TGTGCCAGCAGGATTCAGGACGGGGGGAACACTGAAGCTTTCTTT.

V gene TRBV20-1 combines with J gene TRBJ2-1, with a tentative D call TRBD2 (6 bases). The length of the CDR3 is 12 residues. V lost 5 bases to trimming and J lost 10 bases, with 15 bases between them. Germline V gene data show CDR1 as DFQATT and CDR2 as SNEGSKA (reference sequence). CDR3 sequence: CSAPRTSGEQFF. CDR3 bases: TGCAGTGCTCCTCGGACGAGCGGGGAGCAGTTCTTC.

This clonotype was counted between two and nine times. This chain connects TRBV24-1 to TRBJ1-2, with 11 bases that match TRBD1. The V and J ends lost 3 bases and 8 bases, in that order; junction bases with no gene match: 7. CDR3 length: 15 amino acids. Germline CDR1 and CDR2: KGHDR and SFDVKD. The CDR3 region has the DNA TGTGCCACCAGTGATCCGCCGGGACAGGGGGACGGCTACACCTTC. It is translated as CATSDPPGQGDGYTF.

The CDR3 reads CASSLTGSIKNIQYF. DNA for the CDR3: TGTGCCAGCAGCCTAACAGGGTCTATCAAAAACATTCAGTACTTC. The chain has TRBV5-5 and TRBJ2-4; D is possibly TRBD1 (6 bases). V was clipped by 4 bases and J by 3 bases, with 14 bases between them. The germline V gene encodes CDR1 SGHKS and CDR2 YYEKEE (reference sequence). This CDR3 comprises 15 residues.